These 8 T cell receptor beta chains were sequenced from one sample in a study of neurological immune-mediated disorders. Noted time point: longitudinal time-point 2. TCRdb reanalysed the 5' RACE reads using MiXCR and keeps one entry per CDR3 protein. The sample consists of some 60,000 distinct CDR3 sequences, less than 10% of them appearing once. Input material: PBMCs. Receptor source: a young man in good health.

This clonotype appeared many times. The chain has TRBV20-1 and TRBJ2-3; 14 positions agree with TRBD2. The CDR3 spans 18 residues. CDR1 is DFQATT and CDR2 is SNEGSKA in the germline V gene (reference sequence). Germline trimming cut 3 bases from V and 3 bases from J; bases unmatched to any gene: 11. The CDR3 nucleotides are TGCAGTGCTAGGATGACTAGCGGGAGGGCCGTGCGTACAGATACGCAGTATTTT. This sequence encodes CSARMTSGRAVRTDTQYF.

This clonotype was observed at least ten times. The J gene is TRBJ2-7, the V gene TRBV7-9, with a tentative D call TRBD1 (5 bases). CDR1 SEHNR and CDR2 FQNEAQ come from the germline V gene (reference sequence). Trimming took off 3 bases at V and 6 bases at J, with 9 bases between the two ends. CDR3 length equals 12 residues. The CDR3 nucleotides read TGTGCCAGCAGCTTTGACAGTCCCGAGCAGTACTTC. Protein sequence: CASSFDSPEQYF.

CDR3 nucleotides: TGCAGTGCCAAACCGACAGGGACCACCGGGGAGCTGTTTTTT. The encoded protein is CSAKPTGTTGELFF. The rearrangement links TRBV20-1 to TRBJ2-2; 7 bases match TRBD1. The germline CDR1 and CDR2 sequences are DFQATT and SNEGSKA (reference sequence). V lost 6 bases to trimming and J lost 4 bases; unmatched junction nucleotides: 8. The CDR3 is 14 residues long.

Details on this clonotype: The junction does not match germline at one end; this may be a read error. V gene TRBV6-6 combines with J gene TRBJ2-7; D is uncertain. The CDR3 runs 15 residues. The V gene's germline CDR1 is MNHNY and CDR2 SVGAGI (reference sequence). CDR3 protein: CASSDSSDHHYEQYF. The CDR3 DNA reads TGTGCCAGCAGTGACTCCAGTGACCACCACTACGAGCAGTACTTC.

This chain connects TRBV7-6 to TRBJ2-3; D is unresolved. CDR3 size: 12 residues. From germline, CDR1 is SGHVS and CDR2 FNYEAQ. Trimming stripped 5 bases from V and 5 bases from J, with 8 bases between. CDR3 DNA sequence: TGTGCCAGCAGCGAGTTGGAAGATACGCAGTATTTT. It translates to CASSELEDTQYF.

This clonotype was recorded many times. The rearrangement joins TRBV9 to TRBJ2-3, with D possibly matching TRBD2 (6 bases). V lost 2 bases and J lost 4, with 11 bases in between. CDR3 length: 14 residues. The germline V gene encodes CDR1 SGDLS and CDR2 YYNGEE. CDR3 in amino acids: CASSVTGVADTQYF. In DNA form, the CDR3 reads TGTGCCAGCAGCGTGACGGGAGTGGCAGATACGCAGTATTTT.

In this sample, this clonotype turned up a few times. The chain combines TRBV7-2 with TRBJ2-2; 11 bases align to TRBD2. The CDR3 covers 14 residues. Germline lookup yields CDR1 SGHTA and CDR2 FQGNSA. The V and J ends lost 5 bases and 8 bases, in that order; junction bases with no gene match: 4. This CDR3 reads CASSPRLAGGELFF. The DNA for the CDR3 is TGTGCCAGCAGCCCGCGACTAGCGGGGGGGGAGCTGTTTTTT.

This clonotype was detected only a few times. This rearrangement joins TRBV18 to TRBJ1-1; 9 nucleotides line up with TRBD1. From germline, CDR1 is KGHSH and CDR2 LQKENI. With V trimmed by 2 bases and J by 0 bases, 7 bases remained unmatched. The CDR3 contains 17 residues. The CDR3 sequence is CASSPTDRGGMNTEAFF. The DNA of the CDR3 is TGTGCCAGCTCACCAACGGACAGGGGAGGAATGAACACTGAAGCTTTCTTT.